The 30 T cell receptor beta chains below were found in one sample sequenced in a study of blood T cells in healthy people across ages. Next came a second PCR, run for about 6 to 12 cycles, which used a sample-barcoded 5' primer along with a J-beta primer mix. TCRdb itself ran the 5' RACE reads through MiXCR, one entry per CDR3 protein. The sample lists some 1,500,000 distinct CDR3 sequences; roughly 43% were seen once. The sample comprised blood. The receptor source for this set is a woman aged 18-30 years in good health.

In DNA form, the CDR3 reads TGCGCCAGCAGCTTGCAGGGGGCCTCCTACAATGAGCAGTACTTC. Translation: CASSLQGASYNEQYF. This chain joins TRBV5-1 and TRBJ2-1; 8 bases are shared with TRBD1. The J call may be faulty, since TRBJ2-7 better matches the DNA end. In germline, CDR1 is SGHRS, CDR2 YFSETQ. This CDR3 contains 15 residues.

CDR3 DNA: TGTGCCAGCAGCCCTAGAGGGGACTCCTATAATTCACCCCTCCACTTT. This encodes CASSPRGDSYNSPLHF. The chain joins TRBV3-1 to TRBJ1-6; tentatively, D is TRBD1 (5 bases). Trimming cost V 4 bases and J 0 bases, with 10 bases left between them. The CDR3 contains 16 residues. Germline CDR1 reads LGHDT; CDR2 reads YNNKEL (reference sequence).

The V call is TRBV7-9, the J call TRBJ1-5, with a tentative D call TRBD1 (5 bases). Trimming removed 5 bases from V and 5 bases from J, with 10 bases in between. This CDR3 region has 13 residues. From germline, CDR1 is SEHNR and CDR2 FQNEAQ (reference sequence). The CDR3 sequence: CASSPQGDQPQHF. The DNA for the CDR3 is TGTGCCAGCAGCCCCCAGGGAGATCAGCCCCAGCATTTT.

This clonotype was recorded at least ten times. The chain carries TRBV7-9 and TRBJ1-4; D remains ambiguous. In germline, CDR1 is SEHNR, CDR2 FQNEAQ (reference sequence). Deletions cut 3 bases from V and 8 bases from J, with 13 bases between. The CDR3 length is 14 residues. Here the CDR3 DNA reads TGTGCCAGCAGCTTGGCAGGACGGGAGGAAAAACTGTTTTTT. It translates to CASSLAGREEKLFF. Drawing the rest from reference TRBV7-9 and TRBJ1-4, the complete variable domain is DTGVSQNPRHKITKRGQNVTFRCDPISEHNRLYWYRQTLGQGPEFLTYFQNEAQLEKSRLLSDRFSAERPKGSFSTLEIQRTEQGDSAMYLCASSLAGREEKLFFGSGTQLSVL.

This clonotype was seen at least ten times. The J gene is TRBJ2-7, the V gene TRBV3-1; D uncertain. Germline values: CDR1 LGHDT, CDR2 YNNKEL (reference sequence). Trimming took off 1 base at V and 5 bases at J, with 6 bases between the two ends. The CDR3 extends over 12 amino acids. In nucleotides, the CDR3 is TGTGCCAGCAGCCAAGTTCGGAACGAGCAGTACTTC. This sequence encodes CASSQVRNEQYF.

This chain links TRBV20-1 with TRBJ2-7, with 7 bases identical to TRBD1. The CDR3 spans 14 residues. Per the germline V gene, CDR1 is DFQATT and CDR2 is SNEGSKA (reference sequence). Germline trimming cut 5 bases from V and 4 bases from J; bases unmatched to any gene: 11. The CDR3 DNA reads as TGCAGTGCTCCAAAACCGGGACAGCCTTACGAGCAGTACTTC. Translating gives CSAPKPGQPYEQYF.

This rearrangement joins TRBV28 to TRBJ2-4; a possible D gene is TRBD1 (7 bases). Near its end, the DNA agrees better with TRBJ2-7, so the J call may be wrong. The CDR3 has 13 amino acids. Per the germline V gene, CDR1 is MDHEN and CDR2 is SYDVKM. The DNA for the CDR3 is TGTGCCAGCAGTGCGGGACAGATCTACGAGCAGTACTTC. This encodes CASSAGQIYEQYF.

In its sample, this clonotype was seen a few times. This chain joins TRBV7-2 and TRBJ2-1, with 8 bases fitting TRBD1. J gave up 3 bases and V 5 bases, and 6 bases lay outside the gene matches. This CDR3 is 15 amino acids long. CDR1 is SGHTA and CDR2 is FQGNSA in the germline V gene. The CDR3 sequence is CASSPIGTGYNEQFF. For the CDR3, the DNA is TGTGCCAGCAGCCCAATCGGGACAGGCTACAATGAGCAGTTCTTC.

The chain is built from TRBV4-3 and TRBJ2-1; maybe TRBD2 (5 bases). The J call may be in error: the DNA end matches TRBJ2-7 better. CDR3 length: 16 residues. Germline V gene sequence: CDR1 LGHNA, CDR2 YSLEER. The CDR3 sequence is CASSQALLARYNEQYF. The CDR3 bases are TGCGCCAGCAGCCAAGCCTTGCTAGCCCGGTACAATGAGCAGTACTTC.

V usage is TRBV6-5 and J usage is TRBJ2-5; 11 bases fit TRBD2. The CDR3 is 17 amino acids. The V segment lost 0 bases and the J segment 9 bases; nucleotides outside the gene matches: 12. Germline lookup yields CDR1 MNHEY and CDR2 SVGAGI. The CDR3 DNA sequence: TGTGCCAGCAGTTACTCGGGGACTAGCGGCTCCAATGTGCCCCAGTACTTC. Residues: CASSYSGTSGSNVPQYF.

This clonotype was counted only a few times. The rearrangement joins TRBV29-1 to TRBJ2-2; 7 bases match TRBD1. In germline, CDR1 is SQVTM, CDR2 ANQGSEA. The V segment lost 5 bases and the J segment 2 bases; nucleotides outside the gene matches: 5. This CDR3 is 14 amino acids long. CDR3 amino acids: CSVRDSLNTGELFF. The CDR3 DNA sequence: TGCAGCGTTCGGGACAGCCTAAACACCGGGGAGCTGTTTTTT.

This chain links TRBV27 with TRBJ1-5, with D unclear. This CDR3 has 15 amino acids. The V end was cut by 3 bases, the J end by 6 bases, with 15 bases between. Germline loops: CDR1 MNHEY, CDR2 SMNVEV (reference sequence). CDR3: CASSFQHQAPQPQHF. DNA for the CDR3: TGTGCCAGCAGTTTCCAGCACCAGGCTCCTCAGCCCCAGCATTTT.

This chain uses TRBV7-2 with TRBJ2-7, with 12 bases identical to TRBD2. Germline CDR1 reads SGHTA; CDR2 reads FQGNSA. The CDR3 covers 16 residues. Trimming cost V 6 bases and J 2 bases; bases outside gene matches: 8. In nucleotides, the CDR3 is TGTGCCAGCAGGATTCAAGGGACTAGCGGGCCCTACGAGCAGTACTTC. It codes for CASRIQGTSGPYEQYF.

CDR3 region: CASSGPGVGGTNNEQFF. The DNA of the CDR3 is TGTGCCAGCAGTGGACCAGGTGTGGGCGGGACAAACAATGAGCAGTTCTTC. The rearrangement joins TRBV2 to TRBJ2-1, with D perhaps matching TRBD1 or TRBD2 (6 bases each). This CDR3 is 17 amino acids long. The V gene lost 4 bases and the J gene lost 5 bases, with 21 bases spanning the gap. CDR1 SNHLY and CDR2 FYNNEI come from the germline V gene.

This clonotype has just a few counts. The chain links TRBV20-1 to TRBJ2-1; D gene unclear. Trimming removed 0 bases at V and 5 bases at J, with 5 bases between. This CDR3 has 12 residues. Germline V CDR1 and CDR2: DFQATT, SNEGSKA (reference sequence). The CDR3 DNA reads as TGCAGTGCTAGAGATTTGAACAATGAGCAGTTCTTC. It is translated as CSARDLNNEQFF.

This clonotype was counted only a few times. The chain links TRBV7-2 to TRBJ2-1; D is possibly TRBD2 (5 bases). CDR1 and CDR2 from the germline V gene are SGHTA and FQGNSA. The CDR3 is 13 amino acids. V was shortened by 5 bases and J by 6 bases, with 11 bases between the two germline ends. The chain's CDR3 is CASSREMINEQFF. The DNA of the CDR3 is TGTGCCAGCAGCAGGGAGATGATCAATGAGCAGTTCTTC.

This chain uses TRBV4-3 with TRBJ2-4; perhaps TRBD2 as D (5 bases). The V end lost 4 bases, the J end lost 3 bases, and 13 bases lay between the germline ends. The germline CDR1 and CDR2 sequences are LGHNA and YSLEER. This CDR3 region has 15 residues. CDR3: CASSPGGLFKNIQYF. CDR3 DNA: TGCGCCAGCAGCCCGGGCGGGCTATTCAAAAACATTCAGTACTTC.

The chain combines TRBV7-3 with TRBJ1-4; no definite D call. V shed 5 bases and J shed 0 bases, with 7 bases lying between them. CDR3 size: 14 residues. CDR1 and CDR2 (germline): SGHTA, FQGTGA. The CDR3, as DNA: TGTGCCAGCAGCAAGCTTACAACTAATGAAAAACTGTTTTTT. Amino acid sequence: CASSKLTTNEKLFF.

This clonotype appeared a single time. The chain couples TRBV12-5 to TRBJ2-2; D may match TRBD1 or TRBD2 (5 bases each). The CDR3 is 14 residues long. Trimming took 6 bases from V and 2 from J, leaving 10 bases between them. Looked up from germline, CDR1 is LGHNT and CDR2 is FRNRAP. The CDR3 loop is CASGSGTNTGELFF. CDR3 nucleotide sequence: TGTGCTAGTGGCTCAGGGACCAACACCGGGGAGCTGTTTTTT. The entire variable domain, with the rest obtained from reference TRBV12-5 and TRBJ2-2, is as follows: DARVTQTPRHKVTEMGQEVTMRCQPILGHNTVFWYRQTMMQGLELLAYFRNRAPLDDSGMPKDRFSAEMPDATLATLKIQPSEPRDSAVYFCASGSGTNTGELFFGEGSRLTVL.

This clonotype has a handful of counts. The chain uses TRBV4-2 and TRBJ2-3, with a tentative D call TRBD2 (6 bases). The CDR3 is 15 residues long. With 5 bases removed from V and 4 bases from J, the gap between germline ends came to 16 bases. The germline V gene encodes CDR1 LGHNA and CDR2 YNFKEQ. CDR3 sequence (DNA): TGTGCCAGCAGCTTGGGGGGAGAACCCCCAGATACGCAGTATTTT. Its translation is CASSLGGEPPDTQYF.

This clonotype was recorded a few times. CDR3 residues: CAISDRLVNYGYTF. The CDR3 DNA follows: TGTGCCATCAGTGACCGACTGGTTAACTATGGCTACACCTTC. The chain recombines TRBV10-3 with TRBJ1-2; D is undetermined. Germline CDR1 reads ENHRY; CDR2 reads SYGVKD. The length of the CDR3 is 14 residues. Trimming left V 3 bases short and J 1 base short, with 9 bases between.

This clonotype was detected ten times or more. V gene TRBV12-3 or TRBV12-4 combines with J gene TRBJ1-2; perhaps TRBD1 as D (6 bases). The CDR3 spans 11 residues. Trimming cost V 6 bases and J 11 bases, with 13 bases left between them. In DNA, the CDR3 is TGTGCCAGCAGACTAGGGAGGGGGTACACCTTC. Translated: CASRLGRGYTF.

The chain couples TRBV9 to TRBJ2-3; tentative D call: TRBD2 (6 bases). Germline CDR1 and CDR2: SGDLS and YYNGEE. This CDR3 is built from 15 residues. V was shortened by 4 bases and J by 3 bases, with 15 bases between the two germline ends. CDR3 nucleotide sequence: TGTGCCAGCAGCCCGATGGGGGGACTTACAGATACGCAGTATTTT. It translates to CASSPMGGLTDTQYF.

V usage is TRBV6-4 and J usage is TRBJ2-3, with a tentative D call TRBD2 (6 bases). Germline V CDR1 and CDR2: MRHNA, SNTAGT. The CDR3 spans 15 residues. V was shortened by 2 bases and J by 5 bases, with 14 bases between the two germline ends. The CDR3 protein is CASSDMAGSLDTQYF. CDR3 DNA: TGTGCCAGCAGTGACATGGCGGGATCGTTAGATACGCAGTATTTT.

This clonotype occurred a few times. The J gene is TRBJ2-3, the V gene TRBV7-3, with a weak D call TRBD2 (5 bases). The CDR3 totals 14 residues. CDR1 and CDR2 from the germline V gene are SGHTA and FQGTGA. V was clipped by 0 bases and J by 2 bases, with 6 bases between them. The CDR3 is CASSLTRDTDTQYF. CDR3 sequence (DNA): TGTGCCAGCAGCTTAACCCGGGACACAGATACGCAGTATTTT.

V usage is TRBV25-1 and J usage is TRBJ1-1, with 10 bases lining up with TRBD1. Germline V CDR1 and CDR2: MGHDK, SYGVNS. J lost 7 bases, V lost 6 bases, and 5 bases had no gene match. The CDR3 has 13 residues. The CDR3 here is CASREDRGDEAFF. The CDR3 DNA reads TGTGCCAGCAGGGAGGACAGGGGGGATGAAGCTTTCTTT.

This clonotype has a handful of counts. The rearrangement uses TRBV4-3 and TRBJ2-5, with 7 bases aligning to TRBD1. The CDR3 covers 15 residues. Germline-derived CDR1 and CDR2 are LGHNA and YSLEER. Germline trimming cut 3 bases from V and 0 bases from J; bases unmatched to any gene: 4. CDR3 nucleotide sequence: TGCGCCAGCAGCCAGGTGACAGGGTACCAAGAGACCCAGTACTTC. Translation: CASSQVTGYQETQYF.

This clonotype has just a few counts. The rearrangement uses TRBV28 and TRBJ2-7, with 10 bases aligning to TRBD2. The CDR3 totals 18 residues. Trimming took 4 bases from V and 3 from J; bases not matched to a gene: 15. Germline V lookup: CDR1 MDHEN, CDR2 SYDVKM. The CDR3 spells CASSWIVSSGSSFYEQYF. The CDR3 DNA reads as TGTGCCAGCAGTTGGATAGTATCTAGCGGGAGTTCTTTCTACGAGCAGTACTTC.

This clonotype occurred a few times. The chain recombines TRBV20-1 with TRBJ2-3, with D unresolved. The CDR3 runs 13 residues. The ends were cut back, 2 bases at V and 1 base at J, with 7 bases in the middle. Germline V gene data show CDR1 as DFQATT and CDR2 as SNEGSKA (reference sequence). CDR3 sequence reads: CSARLSGTDTQYF. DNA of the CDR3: TGCAGTGCTAGACTAAGCGGCACAGATACGCAGTATTTT.

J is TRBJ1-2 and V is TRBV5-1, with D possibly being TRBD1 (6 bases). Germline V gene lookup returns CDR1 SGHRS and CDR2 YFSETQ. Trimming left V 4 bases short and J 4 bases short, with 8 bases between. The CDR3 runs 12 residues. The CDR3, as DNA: TGCGCCAGCAGCGGGGACACCTATGGCTACACCTTC. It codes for CASSGDTYGYTF.